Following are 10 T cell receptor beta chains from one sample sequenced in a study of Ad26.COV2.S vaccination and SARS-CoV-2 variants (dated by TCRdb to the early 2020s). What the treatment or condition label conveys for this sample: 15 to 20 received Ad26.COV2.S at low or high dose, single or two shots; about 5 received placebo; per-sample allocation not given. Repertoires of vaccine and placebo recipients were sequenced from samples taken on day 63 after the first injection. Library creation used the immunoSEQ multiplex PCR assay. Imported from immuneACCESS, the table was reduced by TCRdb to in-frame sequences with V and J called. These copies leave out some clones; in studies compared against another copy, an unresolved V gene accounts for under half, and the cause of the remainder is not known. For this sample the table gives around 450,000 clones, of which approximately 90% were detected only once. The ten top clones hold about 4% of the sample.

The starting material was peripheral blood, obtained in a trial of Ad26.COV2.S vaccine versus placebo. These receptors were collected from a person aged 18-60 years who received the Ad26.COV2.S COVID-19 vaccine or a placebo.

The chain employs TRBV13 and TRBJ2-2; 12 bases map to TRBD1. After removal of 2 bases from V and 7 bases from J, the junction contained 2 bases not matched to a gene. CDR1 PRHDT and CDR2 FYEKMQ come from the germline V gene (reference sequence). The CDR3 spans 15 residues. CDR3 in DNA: TGTGCCAGCAGCTTATGGGACAGGGGGCTCGGGGAGCTGTTTTTT. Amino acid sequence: CASSLWDRGLGELFF.

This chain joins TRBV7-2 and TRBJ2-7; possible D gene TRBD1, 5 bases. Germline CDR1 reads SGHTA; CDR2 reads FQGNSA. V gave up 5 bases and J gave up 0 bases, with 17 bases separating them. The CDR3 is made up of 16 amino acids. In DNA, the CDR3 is TGTGCCAGCAGCAATCGACGGTTGGACACCTCCTACGAGCAGTACTTC. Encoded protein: CASSNRRLDTSYEQYF.

The CDR3 is CATSDRGSSYNEQFF. CDR3 nucleotide sequence: TGTGCCACCAGCGACAGGGGAAGCTCCTACAATGAGCAGTTCTTC. The chain couples TRBV6-5 to TRBJ2-1; TRBD1 aligns across 8 bases. V was pared by 10 bases and J by 0 bases, with 8 bases of the junction left unmatched. Looked up from germline, CDR1 is MNHEY and CDR2 is SVGAGI. CDR3 length equals 15 residues.

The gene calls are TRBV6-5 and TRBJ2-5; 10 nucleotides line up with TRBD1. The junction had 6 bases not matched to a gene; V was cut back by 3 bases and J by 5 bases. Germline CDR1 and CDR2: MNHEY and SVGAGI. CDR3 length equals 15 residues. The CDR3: CASSYDRGRRETQYF. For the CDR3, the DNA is TGTGCCAGCAGTTATGACAGGGGGCGCCGGGAGACCCAGTACTTC.

CDR3 protein: CAWKRTARLQNTEAFF. The CDR3 bases are TGTGCCTGGAAAAGGACCGCGCGTCTTCAAAACACTGAAGCTTTCTTT. The chain is built from TRBV30 and TRBJ1-1; D unclear. Per germline, CDR1 GTSNPN and CDR2 SVGIG (reference sequence). This CDR3 has 16 amino acids. The germline V and J ends were trimmed by 4 bases and 2 bases, with 20 bases remaining between them.

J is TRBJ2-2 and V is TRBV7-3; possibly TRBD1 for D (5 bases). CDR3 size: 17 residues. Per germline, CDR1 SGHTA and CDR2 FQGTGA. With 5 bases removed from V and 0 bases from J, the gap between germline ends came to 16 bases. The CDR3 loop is CASSQMPTATNTGELFF. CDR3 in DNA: TGTGCCAGCAGCCAAATGCCGACAGCCACGAACACCGGGGAGCTGTTTTTT.

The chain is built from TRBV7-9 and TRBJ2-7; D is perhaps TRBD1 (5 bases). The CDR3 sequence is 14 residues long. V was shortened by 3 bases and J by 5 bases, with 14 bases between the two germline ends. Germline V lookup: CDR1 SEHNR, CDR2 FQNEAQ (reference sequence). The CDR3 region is CASSFQIGHNEQYF. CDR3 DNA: TGTGCCAGCAGCTTTCAAATTGGACACAACGAGCAGTACTTC.

The CDR3 DNA follows: TGTGCCAGCAGCCGGGACAGGGGTATCTATGAGCAGTTCTTC. Amino acid sequence: CASSRDRGIYEQFF. The chain has TRBV25-1 and TRBJ2-1; 10 bases align to TRBD1. The CDR3 has 14 amino acids. The germline gives CDR1 MGHDK, CDR2 SYGVNS. V lost 6 bases, J lost 8 bases, and 7 bases stayed unmatched.

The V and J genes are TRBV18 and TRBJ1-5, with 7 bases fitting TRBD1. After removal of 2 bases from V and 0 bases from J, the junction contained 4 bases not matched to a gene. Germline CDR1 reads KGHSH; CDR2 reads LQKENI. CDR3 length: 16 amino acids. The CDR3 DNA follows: TGTGCCAGCTCACCAATTGGGACAGTTAGCAATCAGCCCCAGCATTTT. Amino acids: CASSPIGTVSNQPQHF.

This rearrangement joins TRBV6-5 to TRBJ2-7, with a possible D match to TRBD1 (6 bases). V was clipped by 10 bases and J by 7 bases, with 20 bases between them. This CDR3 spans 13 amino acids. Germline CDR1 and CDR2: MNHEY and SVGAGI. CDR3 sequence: CATGVHRTGEQYF. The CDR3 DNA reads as TGTGCCACAGGGGTTCACAGGACCGGAGAGCAGTACTTC.